These T cell receptor beta chains were read from a single sample in a study of OX40 agonist ivuxolimab in advanced cancers. Sequencing was performed with immunoSEQ multiplex PCR; in TCRdb, only in-frame clones are kept and a portion is missing. The sample shows some 66,000 clones, around 84% of them seen only once. The sequencing here drew on CD4+ or CD8+ T cells sorted from blood, taken in a trial of the OX40 agonist ivuxolimab. The origin of the receptors is an adult with an advanced solid tumor such as melanoma, head and neck, liver or kidney cancer. Each CDR3 is given with its conserved first and last residue. A D gene is named only where the DNA matches it firmly. Size is omitted from some rows. Given values are once, few, many or a class for expanded clones.

size	V	D	J	CDR3	DNA
-	TRBV14	-	TRBJ2-4	CASSGQYQDIQYF	TGTGCCAGCAGCGGCCAGTACCAGGACATTCAGTACTTC
-	TRBV7-2	-	TRBJ2-5	CASSFIGGRETQYF	TGTGCCAGCAGCTTTATCGGGGGGCGAGAGACCCAGTACTTC
-	TRBV6-6	TRBD1	TRBJ1-5	CASSRQGGANQPQHF	TGTGCCAGCAGCCGACAGGGAGGTGCCAATCAGCCCCAGCATTTT
few	TRBV19	-	TRBJ1-6	CASSLNSPLHF	TGTGCCAGTAGTCTTAATTCACCCCTCCACTTT
-	TRBV29-1	-	TRBJ2-1	CSVSSRGRSYNEQFF	TGCAGCGTTAGTTCGAGAGGGAGGAGCTACAATGAGCAGTTCTTC
-	TRBV13	TRBD1	TRBJ1-2	CASSDRVRYGYTF	TGTGCCAGCAGCGACAGGGTTCGGTATGGCTACACCTTC
-	TRBV4-3	-	TRBJ1-2	CASSQARETVGYTF	TGCGCCAGCAGCCAAGCCAGGGAGACGGTCGGCTACACCTTC
-	TRBV6-1	-	TRBJ1-2	CASSEALQGRHYGYTF	TGTGCCAGCAGTGAAGCGCTTCAGGGGAGGCACTATGGCTACACCTTC
-	TRBV2	-	TRBJ2-7	CASSEIREQYF	TGTGCCAGCAGTGAAATCCGAGAGCAGTACTTC
-	TRBV5-5	TRBD1	TRBJ2-7	CASSPDRGYEQYF	TGTGCCAGCAGCCCGGACAGGGGATACGAGCAGTACTTC
-	TRBV28	-	TRBJ1-1	CASGGAQNTEAFF	TGTGCCAGCGGGGGGGCGCAGAACACTGAAGCTTTCTTT
few	TRBV10-1	-	TRBJ2-3	CASSEGAQSTQYF	TGCGCCAGCAGTGAAGGGGCACAATCTACGCAGTATTTT
-	TRBV10-1	TRBD2	TRBJ2-7	CASSRGGLPYEQYF	TGCGCCAGCAGTCGGGGGGGTCTTCCTTACGAGCAGTACTTC
-	TRBV7-9	TRBD1	TRBJ1-1	CASSSQDRTNTEAFF	TGTGCCAGCAGCTCTCAGGACAGGACGAACACTGAAGCTTTCTTT
-	TRBV19	-	TRBJ2-5	CASSPRDAGETQYF	TGTGCCAGTAGTCCCAGGGATGCGGGAGAGACCCAGTACTTC
-	TRBV28	TRBD2	TRBJ2-7	CASSPGGQGRKGEQYF	TGTGCCAGCAGCCCGGGGGGTCAGGGCCGAAAAGGGGAGCAGTACTTC
-	TRBV7-9	TRBD1	TRBJ1-2	CASSQGTGASGYTF	TGTGCCAGCAGCCAAGGGACAGGGGCTAGTGGCTACACCTTC
-	TRBV11-3	-	TRBJ1-1	CASSPGLRGRNLNTEAFF	TGTGCCAGCAGCCCCGGCTTACGGGGGCGAAATCTGAACACTGAAGCTTTCTTT
-	TRBV6-5	TRBD1	TRBJ1-2	CASSYSGTGQKYGYTF	TGTGCCAGCAGTTACTCCGGGACAGGGCAGAAATATGGCTACACCTTC
-	TRBV30	TRBD1	TRBJ1-1	CAADRAQNTEAFF	TGTGCCGCCGACAGGGCCCAAAACACTGAAGCTTTCTTT
-	TRBV29-1	-	TRBJ2-5	CSVEENFRAGARETQYF	TGCAGCGTTGAGGAGAACTTCAGGGCAGGGGCGCGAGAGACCCAGTACTTC
-	TRBV10-3	-	TRBJ1-5	CAISESRQTSNQPQHF	TGTGCCATCAGTGAGTCCCGCCAGACTAGCAATCAGCCCCAGCATTTT
-	TRBV5-8	-	TRBJ1-2	CASSSDSNYGYTF	TGTGCCAGCAGCTCCGACAGCAACTATGGCTACACCTTC
once	TRBV7-8	TRBD2	TRBJ2-3	CASSPRPTSGGRDTQYF	TGTGCCAGCAGCCCTAGGCCGACTAGCGGGGGGCGCGATACGCAGTATTTT
-	TRBV18	TRBD1	TRBJ1-2	CASSTDRAYTF	TGTGCCAGCTCAACCGACAGGGCCTACACCTTC
-	TRBV6-6	TRBD1	TRBJ1-4	CASRDRTTNEKLFF	TGTGCCAGCAGGGACAGGACGACTAATGAAAAACTGTTTTTT
-	TRBV5-1	-	TRBJ2-1	CASSLALALRNEQFF	TGCGCCAGCAGCTTGGCTCTAGCACTCCGCAATGAGCAGTTCTTC
-	TRBV18	-	TRBJ1-3	CASSPNFDISSGNTIYF	TGTGCCAGCTCACCCAACTTTGACATCAGCTCTGGAAACACCATATATTTT
-	TRBV11-2	-	TRBJ1-1	CASSGGTVYNTEAFF	TGTGCCAGCAGCGGAGGGACGGTTTACAACACTGAAGCTTTCTTT
-	TRBV5-6	-	TRBJ2-5	CASSRTGPGETQYF	TGTGCCAGCAGCCGAACAGGACCAGGGGAGACCCAGTACTTC
-	TRBV5-6	TRBD2	TRBJ2-5	CASSLFRTSELQETQYF	TGTGCCAGCAGCTTGTTTCGGACTAGCGAGCTTCAAGAGACCCAGTACTTC
-	TRBV10-3	TRBD1	TRBJ1-5	CAISPDRGQQPQHF	TGTGCCATCAGTCCGGACAGGGGGCAGCAGCCCCAGCATTTT
-	TRBV7-7	TRBD1	TRBJ1-6	CASSFKTGESSYNSPLHF	TGTGCCAGCAGCTTTAAGACAGGGGAAAGCTCCTATAATTCACCCCTCCACTTT
-	TRBV27	TRBD1	TRBJ1-4	CASSVRWDRDEKLFF	TGTGCCAGCAGCGTAAGATGGGACAGGGACGAAAAACTGTTTTTT
-	TRBV6-5	-	TRBJ1-1	CASSYSGHAFF	TGTGCCAGCAGTTACTCGGGGCATGCTTTCTTT
-	TRBV4-1	-	TRBJ2-3	CASSQGWIRGTRTDTQYF	TGCGCCAGCAGCCAAGGTTGGATTCGGGGGACCCGCACAGATACGCAGTATTTT
-	TRBV5-4	-	TRBJ2-6	CASSVQVPTGANVLTF	TGTGCCAGCAGCGTCCAGGTTCCCACTGGGGCCAACGTCCTGACTTTC
-	TRBV9	-	TRBJ1-4	CASSPRGATNEKLFF	TGTGCCAGCAGCCCTCGGGGTGCAACTAATGAAAAACTGTTTTTT
-	TRBV28	-	TRBJ1-2	CASSLAGAEVYGYTF	TGTGCCAGCAGTTTAGCTGGGGCCGAAGTCTATGGCTACACCTTC
-	TRBV2	-	TRBJ2-3	CASSDRGKATDTQYF	TGTGCCAGCAGTGACAGGGGAAAAGCCACAGATACGCAGTATTTT
-	TRBV5-1	-	TRBJ2-6	CASSPTGWGRVFWSGANVLTF	TGCGCCAGCAGCCCAACAGGTTGGGGGCGGGTGTTTTGGTCTGGGGCCAACGTCCTGACTTTC
-	TRBV27	-	TRBJ2-7	CASSLSRYMGEQYF	TGTGCCAGCAGTTTATCTCGGTACATGGGCGAGCAGTACTTC
-	TRBV28	TRBD1	TRBJ1-5	CASSQGAGNQPQHF	TGTGCCAGCAGCCAGGGGGCCGGCAATCAGCCCCAGCATTTT
-	TRBV10-3	-	TRBJ1-1	CAISAPDRLNEAFF	TGTGCCATCAGTGCTCCGGACAGACTCAATGAAGCTTTCTTT
-	TRBV6-6	TRBD1	TRBJ1-2	CASRAGTGVYGYTF	TGTGCCAGCAGGGCCGGGACAGGGGTCTATGGCTACACCTTC
-	TRBV6-1	-	TRBJ1-5	CASSVQKQERNQPQHF	TGTGCCAGCAGTGTACAAAAACAGGAGCGCAATCAGCCCCAGCATTTT
-	TRBV7-2	TRBD1	TRBJ1-2	CASSLALSNRGGEGGYTF	TGTGCCAGCAGCTTAGCCTTATCAAACAGGGGCGGGGAGGGTGGCTACACCTTC
-	TRBV6-5	-	TRBJ2-7	CASSYAGGAGLREQYF	TGTGCCAGCAGTTACGCCGGCGGGGCAGGGCTTCGCGAGCAGTACTTC
-	TRBV9	TRBD1	TRBJ2-5	CASSVRTGGETQYF	TGTGCCAGCAGCGTACGGACAGGGGGAGAGACCCAGTACTTC
-	TRBV2	TRBD2	TRBJ2-3	CASRTSGITDTQYF	TGTGCCAGCAGGACTAGCGGAATCACAGATACGCAGTATTTT
-	TRBV7-3	TRBD2	TRBJ2-3	CASSPKGLAGADTDTQYF	TGTGCCAGCAGCCCGAAAGGACTAGCGGGAGCGGACACAGATACGCAGTATTTT
-	TRBV12-5	-	TRBJ2-1	CASGLVLGAGRNEQFF	TGTGCTAGTGGTTTGGTACTTGGGGCGGGACGCAATGAGCAGTTCTTC
-	TRBV7-3	-	TRBJ2-3	CASSLMSGDTQYF	TGTGCCAGCAGCTTAATGTCGGGAGATACGCAGTATTTT
-	TRBV5-4	-	TRBJ1-3	CASSLTGFSSGNTIYF	TGTGCCAGCAGCTTGACGGGTTTTAGCTCTGGAAACACCATATATTTT
-	TRBV5-1	-	TRBJ2-1	CASSLGASSYNEQFF	TGCGCCAGCAGCTTGGGGGCAAGTTCCTACAATGAGCAGTTCTTC